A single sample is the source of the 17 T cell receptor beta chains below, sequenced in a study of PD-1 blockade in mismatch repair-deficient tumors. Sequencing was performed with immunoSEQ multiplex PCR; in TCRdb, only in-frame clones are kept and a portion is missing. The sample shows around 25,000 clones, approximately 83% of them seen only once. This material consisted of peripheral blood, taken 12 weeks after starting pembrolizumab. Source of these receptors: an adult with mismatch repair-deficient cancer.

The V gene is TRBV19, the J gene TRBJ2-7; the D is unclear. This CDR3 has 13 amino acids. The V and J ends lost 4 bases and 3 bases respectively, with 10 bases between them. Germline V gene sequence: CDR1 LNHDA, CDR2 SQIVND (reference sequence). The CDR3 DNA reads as TGTGCCAGTAGTACCGTCTTTTACTACGAGCAGTACTTC. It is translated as CASSTVFYYEQYF.

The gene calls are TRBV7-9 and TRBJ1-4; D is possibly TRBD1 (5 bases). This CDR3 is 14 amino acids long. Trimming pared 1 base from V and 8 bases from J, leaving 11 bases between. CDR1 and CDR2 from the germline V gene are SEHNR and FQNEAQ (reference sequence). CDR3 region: CASSLDRAGEKLFF. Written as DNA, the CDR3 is TGTGCCAGCAGCTTAGATCGGGCAGGGGAAAAACTGTTTTTT.

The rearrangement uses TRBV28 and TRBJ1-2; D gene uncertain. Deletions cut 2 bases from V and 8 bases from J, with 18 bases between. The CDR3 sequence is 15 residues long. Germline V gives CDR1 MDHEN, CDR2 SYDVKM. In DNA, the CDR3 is TGTGCCAGCAGTTTAAGCGGGCGGTGGTCGAGAGGCTACACCTTC. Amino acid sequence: CASSLSGRWSRGYTF.

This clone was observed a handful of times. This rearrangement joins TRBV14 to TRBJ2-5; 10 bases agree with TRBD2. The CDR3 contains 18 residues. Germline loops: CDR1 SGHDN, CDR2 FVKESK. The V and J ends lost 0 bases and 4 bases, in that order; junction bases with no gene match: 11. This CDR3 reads CASSQEYLAGARVETQYF. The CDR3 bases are TGTGCCAGCAGCCAAGAGTACCTAGCGGGAGCCCGGGTAGAGACCCAGTACTTC.

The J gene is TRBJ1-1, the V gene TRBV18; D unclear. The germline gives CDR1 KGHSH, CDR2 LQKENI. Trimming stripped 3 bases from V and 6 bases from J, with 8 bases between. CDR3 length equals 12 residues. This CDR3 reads CASSPQKAEAFF. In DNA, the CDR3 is TGTGCCAGCTCACCGCAAAAGGCTGAAGCTTTCTTT.

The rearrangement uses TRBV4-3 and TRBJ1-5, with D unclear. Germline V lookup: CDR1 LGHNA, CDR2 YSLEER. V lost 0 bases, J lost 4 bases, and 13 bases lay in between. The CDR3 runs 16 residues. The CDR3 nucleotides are TGCGCCAGCAGCCAAGAATATGGCCGAGAGAATCAGCCCCAGCATTTT. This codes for CASSQEYGRENQPQHF.

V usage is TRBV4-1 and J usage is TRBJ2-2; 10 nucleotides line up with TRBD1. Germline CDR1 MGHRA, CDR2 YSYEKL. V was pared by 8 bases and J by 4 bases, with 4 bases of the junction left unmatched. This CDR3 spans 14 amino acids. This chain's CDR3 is CASRDRGSTGELFF. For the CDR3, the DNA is TGCGCCAGCCGGGACAGGGGATCCACCGGGGAGCTGTTTTTT.

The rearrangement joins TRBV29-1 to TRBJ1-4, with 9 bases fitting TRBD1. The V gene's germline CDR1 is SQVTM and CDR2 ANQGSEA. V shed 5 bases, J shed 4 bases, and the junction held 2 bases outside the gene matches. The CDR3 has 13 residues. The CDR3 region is CSVMGQGNEKLFF. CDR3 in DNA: TGCAGCGTTATGGGACAGGGTAATGAAAAACTGTTTTTT.

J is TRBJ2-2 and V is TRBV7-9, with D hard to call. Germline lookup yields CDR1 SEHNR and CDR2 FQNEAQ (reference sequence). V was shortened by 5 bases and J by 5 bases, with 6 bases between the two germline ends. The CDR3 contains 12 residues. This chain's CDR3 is CASSLVTGELFF. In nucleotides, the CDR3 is TGTGCCAGCAGCCTAGTTACCGGGGAGCTGTTTTTT.

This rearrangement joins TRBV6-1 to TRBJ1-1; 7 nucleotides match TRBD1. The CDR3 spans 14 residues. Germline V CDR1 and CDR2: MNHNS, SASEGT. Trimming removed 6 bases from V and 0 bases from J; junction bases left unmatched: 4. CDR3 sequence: CASSSGGMNTEAFF. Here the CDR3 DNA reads TGTGCCAGCAGCTCAGGGGGGATGAACACTGAAGCTTTCTTT.

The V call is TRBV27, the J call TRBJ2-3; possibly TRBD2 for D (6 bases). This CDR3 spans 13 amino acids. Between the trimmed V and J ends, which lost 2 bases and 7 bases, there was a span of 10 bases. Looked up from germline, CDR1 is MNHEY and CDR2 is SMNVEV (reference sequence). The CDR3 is CASSLIAEHTQYF. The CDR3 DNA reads TGTGCCAGCAGTTTAATAGCGGAGCATACGCAGTATTTT.

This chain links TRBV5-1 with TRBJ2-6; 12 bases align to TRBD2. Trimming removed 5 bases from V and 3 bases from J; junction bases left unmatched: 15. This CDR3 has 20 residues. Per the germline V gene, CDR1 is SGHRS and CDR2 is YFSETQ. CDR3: CASSQPKGLAGRFGANVLTF. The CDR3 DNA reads TGCGCCAGCAGTCAACCAAAAGGACTAGCGGGAAGGTTTGGGGCCAACGTCCTGACTTTC.

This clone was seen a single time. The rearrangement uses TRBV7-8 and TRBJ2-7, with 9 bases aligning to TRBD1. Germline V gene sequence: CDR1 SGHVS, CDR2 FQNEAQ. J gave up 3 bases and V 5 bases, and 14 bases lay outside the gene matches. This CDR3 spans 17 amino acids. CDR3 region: CASSTASGTGLNYEQYF. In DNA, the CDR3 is TGTGCCAGCAGCACAGCTTCCGGGACAGGGCTAAACTACGAGCAGTACTTC.

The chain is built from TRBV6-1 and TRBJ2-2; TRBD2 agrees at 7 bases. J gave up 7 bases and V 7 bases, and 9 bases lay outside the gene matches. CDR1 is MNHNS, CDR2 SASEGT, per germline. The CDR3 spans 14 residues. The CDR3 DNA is TGTGCCAGCACCAGGGACGGGGGGTTCGGGGAGCTGTTTTTT. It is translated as CASTRDGGFGELFF.

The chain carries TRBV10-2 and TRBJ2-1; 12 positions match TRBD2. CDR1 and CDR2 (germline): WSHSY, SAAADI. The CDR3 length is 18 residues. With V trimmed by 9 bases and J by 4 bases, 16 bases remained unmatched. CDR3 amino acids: CASSRTSGEGGYYNEQFF. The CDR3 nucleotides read TGCGCCAGTAGCCGGACTAGCGGGGAGGGGGGATATTACAATGAGCAGTTCTTC.

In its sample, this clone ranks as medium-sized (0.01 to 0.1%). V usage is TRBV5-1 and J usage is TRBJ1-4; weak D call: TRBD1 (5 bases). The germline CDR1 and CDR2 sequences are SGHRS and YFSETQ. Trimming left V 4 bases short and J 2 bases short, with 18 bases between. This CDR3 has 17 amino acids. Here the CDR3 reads CASSPRGGEDTNEKLFF. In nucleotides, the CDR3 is TGCGCCAGCAGCCCCCGGGGAGGGGAGGATACTAATGAAAAACTGTTTTTT. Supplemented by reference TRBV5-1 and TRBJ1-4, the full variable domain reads KAGVTQTPRYLIKTRGQQVTLSCSPISGHRSVSWYQQTPGQGLQFLFEYFSETQRNKGNFPGRFSGRQFSNSRSEMNVSTLELGDSALYLCASSPRGGEDTNEKLFFGSGTQLSVL.

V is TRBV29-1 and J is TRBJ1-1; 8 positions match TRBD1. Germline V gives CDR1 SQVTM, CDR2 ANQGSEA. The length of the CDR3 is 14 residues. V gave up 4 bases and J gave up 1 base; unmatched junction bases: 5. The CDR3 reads CSVGTGTGNTEAFF. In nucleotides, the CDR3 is TGCAGCGTTGGGACTGGGACAGGGAACACTGAAGCTTTCTTT. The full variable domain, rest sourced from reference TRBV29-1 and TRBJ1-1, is SAVISQKPSRDICQRGTSLTIQCQVDSQVTMMFWYRQQPGQSLTLIATANQGSEATYESGFVIDKFPISRPNLTFSTLTVSNMSPEDSSIYLCSVGTGTGNTEAFFGQGTRLTVV.